This TCR beta chain was sequenced in a study of blood T cell repertoires in COVID-19. The method was immunoSEQ multiplex PCR; TCRdb's version includes in-frame clones alone and lacks a portion of them. The profile shows 140,000 to 150,000 clones, around 87% of them singletons. The germline V gene has CDR1 MNHEY and CDR2 SVGAGI. The V gene lost 6 bases and the J gene lost 2 bases, with 13 bases spanning the gap. This CDR3 region has 14 residues. The chain joins TRBV6-5 to TRBJ2-5, with a tentative D call TRBD2 (6 bases). The receptor comes from a man in his forties or fifties who had recovered from COVID-19. Sequencing used peripheral blood. The CDR3 protein is CASSRDWAQETQYF. The CDR3 nucleotides are TGTGCCAGCAGCAGGGACTGGGCTCAAGAGACCCAGTACTTC.